Listed below are T cell receptor beta chains from one sample, sequenced in a study of T cell changes during pregnancy in multiple sclerosis. The table came from immunoSEQ multiplex PCR; TCRdb's copy has only in-frame clones and leaves some out. The sample carries around 36,000 clones, around 90% recorded once. Source: CD4+ T cells from peripheral blood mononuclear cells, taken in the third trimester of pregnancy. Source of these receptors: a female donor with multiple sclerosis, enrolled in a pregnancy study. Each CDR3 is given with its conserved first and last residue. Clone size is stated in some rows and not others, as once, few, many or a class when expanded.

v_gene: TRBV5-6; abundance: -; CDR3aa: CASSLVDGQGRGKLFF
v_gene: TRBV6-5; abundance: -; CDR3aa: CASSPGWNTEAFF
v_gene: TRBV28; abundance: -; CDR3aa: CASSSPTASYGAFF
v_gene: TRBV30; abundance: -; CDR3aa: CACSTDGISGNTIYF
v_gene: TRBV10-3; abundance: once; CDR3aa: CAISTGGSTEAFF
v_gene: TRBV19; abundance: -; CDR3aa: CASRPTGTDTQYF
v_gene: TRBV11-2; abundance: -; CDR3aa: CASSPRTGTVLNNEQFF
v_gene: TRBV5-1; abundance: -; CDR3aa: CASSSRDRGNTIYF
v_gene: TRBV2; abundance: -; CDR3aa: CASSRSYEQYF
v_gene: TRBV11-2; abundance: -; CDR3aa: CASSLGAGLSYEQYF
v_gene: TRBV6-1; abundance: few; CDR3aa: CASSELEGNYGYTF
v_gene: TRBV19; abundance: -; CDR3aa: CASGQGGASWHNEQFF
v_gene: TRBV5-4; abundance: once; CDR3aa: CASSFRSMSSDTQYF
v_gene: TRBV7-8; abundance: -; CDR3aa: CASSLWTGDEAFF
v_gene: TRBV5-1; abundance: -; CDR3aa: CASSKTSGTSHEQFF
v_gene: TRBV14; abundance: once; CDR3aa: CASSQELGLPINEQFF
v_gene: TRBV15; abundance: -; CDR3aa: CATSRDWANDQPQHF
v_gene: TRBV5-1; abundance: -; CDR3aa: CASSFTSGSSYNEQFF
v_gene: TRBV5-1; abundance: -; CDR3aa: CASSLAGLAGYNEQFF
v_gene: TRBV28; abundance: -; CDR3aa: CASSSGGTYGYTF
v_gene: TRBV28; abundance: -; CDR3aa: CASSPSDRGGRETQYF
v_gene: TRBV28; abundance: -; CDR3aa: CATMYPGSETQYF
v_gene: TRBV27; abundance: few; CDR3aa: CASSFTYSNQPQHF
v_gene: TRBV9; abundance: once; CDR3aa: CASSVAQGAGDGYTF
v_gene: TRBV5-1; abundance: few; CDR3aa: CASSSKRGSDYEQYF
v_gene: TRBV9; abundance: -; CDR3aa: CASSVERTGIEAFF
v_gene: TRBV5-1; abundance: -; CDR3aa: CASRPPGGGLTEAFF
v_gene: TRBV5-1; abundance: -; CDR3aa: CASSLRGRGKIGNEQFF
v_gene: TRBV7-6; abundance: -; CDR3aa: CASRPPRGPSYEQYF
v_gene: TRBV10-3; abundance: -; CDR3aa: CAISPTSGLDEQYF
v_gene: TRBV2; abundance: -; CDR3aa: CASSDSGQTYEQYF
v_gene: TRBV5-3; abundance: -; CDR3aa: CAREAASYEQYF
v_gene: TRBV10-1; abundance: -; CDR3aa: CASSGGTGKTEAFF
v_gene: TRBV28; abundance: few; CDR3aa: CASSPNGQMNTEAFF
v_gene: TRBV30; abundance: -; CDR3aa: CAWSAVFGPQHF
v_gene: TRBV27; abundance: -; CDR3aa: CASSRTRGSEAFF
v_gene: TRBV5-1; abundance: -; CDR3aa: CASYDRGLGNEQFF
v_gene: TRBV9; abundance: -; CDR3aa: CASAQGNSNQPQHF
v_gene: TRBV19; abundance: -; CDR3aa: CAVLNYGYTF
v_gene: TRBV7-2; abundance: -; CDR3aa: CASSSGGQPQHF
v_gene: TRBV6-5; abundance: -; CDR3aa: CASNWGQANTGELFF
v_gene: TRBV7-9; abundance: -; CDR3aa: CASSLAGPSYEQYF
v_gene: TRBV10-2; abundance: -; CDR3aa: CASSLAGGSTDTQYF
v_gene: TRBV19; abundance: -; CDR3aa: CASSIGSRGSGKNIQYF
v_gene: TRBV4-1; abundance: -; CDR3aa: CASSQEGRGGYTEAFF
v_gene: TRBV11-3; abundance: -; CDR3aa: CASSLGLAGDNEQFF
v_gene: TRBV13; abundance: -; CDR3aa: CASSLGRTGGVEKLFF
v_gene: TRBV5-1; abundance: -; CDR3aa: CASSLGRYRGGYNEQFF
v_gene: TRBV4-2; abundance: -; CDR3aa: CASSQASRGGTKETQYF
v_gene: TRBV7-3; abundance: -; CDR3aa: CASSSTGLVTYNEQFF
v_gene: TRBV29-1; abundance: -; CDR3aa: CSEVTRGDTQYF
v_gene: TRBV9; abundance: -; CDR3aa: CASSAPPPTGSHEQYF
v_gene: TRBV19; abundance: -; CDR3aa: CASSKTSVSQETQYF
v_gene: TRBV5-5; abundance: -; CDR3aa: CASSWDWRDEKLFF
v_gene: TRBV7-2; abundance: -; CDR3aa: CASSYPAGGHNEQFF
v_gene: TRBV7-7; abundance: -; CDR3aa: CASSFLAGANGELFF
v_gene: TRBV15; abundance: -; CDR3aa: CATSSRRDISNQPQHF
v_gene: TRBV5-1; abundance: once; CDR3aa: CASSPRGGLEAFF
v_gene: TRBV6-1; abundance: once; CDR3aa: CASITGTNTGELFF
v_gene: TRBV14; abundance: -; CDR3aa: CASSPTKSNYGYTF